This record looks at one TCR beta chain sequence and its context. What this receptor recognizes is not known. Per-nucleotide qualities are absent, and no much larger clonotype sits a single base away. The sample is drawn from a study of shared clonotypes between healthy human individuals (dated by TCRdb to the early 2020s). Study-level background: The cohort comprised a couple of women and a few men aged 18 to 49 years. Different laboratories and diverse techniques were used to prepare libraries and sequence TCR repertoires, to increase sequencing depth and limit assay-specific biases. For each donor, CD4 naive and CD4 memory were each run on three plates, CD8 naive on two plates, and CD8 memory on one plate. To estimate repertoire size and how much clonotype sharing occurs between individuals, the study deeply sequenced the blood TCR repertoires of five healthy adults. Each donor's leukapheresis produced roughly between about 0.8 and 10 billion PBMCs.

The junction carries 11 bases between V and J, which are trimmed by 3 bases and 2 bases respectively. The germline V gene (reference sequence) yields SEHNR for CDR1 and FQNEAQ for CDR2. The CDR3 contains 15 residues, cysteine and phenylalanine counted. Only the CDR3 region is kept as DNA, spanning 45 bases read in frame from base 1. The full study reports these points: Sampling was restricted to blood, and TCR repertoires in tissues likely differ from the TCR repertoires found in blood. Estimated clonotype richness was generally larger for naive than for memory subsets. Based on pairwise subsampling, the degree of clonotype sharing among donors was expected to be affected by sequencing depth. The small number of donors limited the genetic and exposure-history diversity represented. When several donors were compared, the shared fraction of clonotypes was 5% to 6.5% for naive CD4, around 3.5% for naive CD8, 2% to 2.5% for memory CD4, and around 0.4% for memory CD8. Rarefaction of sorted-subset datasets indicated incomplete sequencing despite the large sequencing depth. Compared with non-shared clonotypes, the clonotypes found in all four sorted-subset donors had higher generation probabilities.

CD8 naive samples consisted of CD45RO-negative cells that were positively selected for CCR7, yielding a CD45RA+CCR7+ population without TemRA cells. Healthy HIV-negative adults with no recently reported acute infections or vaccinations were included as donors. Every donor was a Caucasian adult living in Nashville, Tennessee, USA. Blood was collected by leukapheresis, and PBMCs were isolated by Ficoll-Histopaque density gradient centrifugation and then cryopreserved in liquid nitrogen vapor phase. Purity and quantity of every magnetically sorted T cell population were checked by analytical flow cytometry. Each sorted fraction had its genomic DNA isolated and then quantified by UV absorbance on a Nanodrop 2000c. TCR CDR3 regions were amplified from genomic DNA by multiplex PCR using the deep immunoSEQ assay. Genomic DNA extracted from each cell subset was distributed evenly over all wells of several immunoSEQ 96-well plates, and each plate served as one replicate. For sorted subsets, each replicate PCR was loaded with roughly 0.2 ug genomic DNA, equivalent to roughly 30,000 T cell genomes. The purified libraries were quantified using a Qubit 3.0 fluorometer, sized with a Bioanalyzer 2100, and then quantified again using the KAPA Library Quantification kit. Each immunoSEQ 96-well plate was sequenced on its own single-read 150-cycle Illumina NextSeq 550 flow cell. Per the authors' processing: Because only junctional sequences without quality scores were contained in the immunoSEQ output, filtering matching that applied to full-length reads could not be performed. To assign V/J genes and CDR3, sequences were annotated using PyIR, a Python wrapper for IgBLAST v1.9, with IMGT germline references. Reads with weak V/J assignments (E-value above 1e-6), missing CDR3, stop codons, out-of-frame junctions, or ambiguous translated residues were removed. A V3J clonotype was defined by an identical inferred V gene, J gene, and CDR3 amino acid sequence. Percentage overlap between repertoires was computed as shared unique clonotypes divided by the size of the smaller repertoire. Richness of each repertoire was evaluated using RTK rarefaction, the Chao1 estimator, and Recon v2.1 estimates of unobserved clonotypes. For all TCRbeta clonotypes obtained by the gDNA method from a few donors, generation probabilities were computed with OLGA. TCRdb re-hosts the immuneACCESS table, in-frame sequences only. Its copies lack some clones; in the studies checked, an unresolved V gene accounts for under half of them, and the cause for the rest is not known. From that table come the V and J calls and clone size; the DNA was used to work out D and trimming. The sample table shows millions of clones, and 85% to 95% are seen once. Jointly, the top ten make up more than 1.5% of the sample.

This receptor was identified in a man aged 18-30 years in good health. Some clones in this sample may be carry-over from other donors' samples. The sequence is built from TRBV7-9 and TRBJ1-3, with the D gene uncertain. What was sequenced was naive CD8+ T cells from PBMCs. The sample's cell subset or site label, in plain terms: CD45RA+CCR7+. In nucleotides, the sequence is TGTGCCAGCAGCTTTTCCCTCGGGCCTGGAAACACCATATATTTT. The resulting protein is CASSFSLGPGNTIYF.